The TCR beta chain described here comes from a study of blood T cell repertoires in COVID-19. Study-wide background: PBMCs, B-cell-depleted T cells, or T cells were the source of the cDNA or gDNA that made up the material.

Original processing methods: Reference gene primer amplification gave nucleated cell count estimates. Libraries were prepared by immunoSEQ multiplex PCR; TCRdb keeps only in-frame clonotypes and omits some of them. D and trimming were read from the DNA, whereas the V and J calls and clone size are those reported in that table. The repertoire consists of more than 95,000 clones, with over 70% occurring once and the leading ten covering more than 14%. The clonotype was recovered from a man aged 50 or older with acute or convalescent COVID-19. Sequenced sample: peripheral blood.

CDR3 loop: CASSSRGTRYNSPLHF. In DNA form, the CDR3 reads TGTGCCAGCAGCTCGAGAGGCACTCGTTATAATTCACCCCTCCACTTT. The rearrangement uses TRBV5-6 and TRBJ1-6; no clear D. V lost 3 bases and J 4 bases, leaving 14 bases between the germline ends. The germline V gene encodes CDR1 SGHDT and CDR2 YYEEEE. CDR3 size: 16 residues.